This TCR beta chain was identified in a study of blood T cell repertoires in COVID-19. Study-wide context: Acute and convalescent COVID-19 samples came from the United States, Italy and Spain. Nucleic acid was either cDNA or gDNA, and it came from T cells, B-cell-depleted T cells, or PBMCs.

Trimming pared 7 bases from V and 0 bases from J, leaving 16 bases between. CDR3 size: 15 residues. Germline CDR1 MNHNY, CDR2 SVGAGI (reference sequence). This clone appeared a few times. Original methodology: Researchers report that nucleated cell counts were estimated from reference gene primer amplification. Some clones are missing from TCRdb's copy, which holds only in-frame ones; the method was immunoSEQ multiplex PCR. That table gives V, J and clone size, and the DNA gave D and trimming. The table shows about 240,000 clones, with 88% occurring only once. Sequencing input: peripheral blood. The gene calls are TRBV6-6 and TRBJ2-7; tentative D call: TRBD2 (5 bases). The sequence was obtained from a woman in her forties who had recovered from COVID-19. CDR3 in DNA: TGTGCCAGCACCGTGAGGACGGGGAGCTCCTACGAGCAGTACTTC. Its translation is CASTVRTGSSYEQYF.